This TCR beta chain comes out of a study of blood T cell repertoires in COVID-19. At the level of the study: Italy, Spain and the United States were the sources of the convalescent and acute COVID-19 samples. PBMCs, B-cell-depleted T cells, or T cells were the source of the cDNA or gDNA that made up the material.

CDR3 length: 14 residues. The V gene lost 0 bases and the J gene lost 4 bases, with 9 bases spanning the gap. Germline lookup yields CDR1 LGHDT and CDR2 YNNKEL (reference sequence). Here immunoSEQ multiplex PCR was the method, and the copy in TCRdb shows in-frame clones only, minus some. The sample consists of some 180,000 clones, 75% to 90% of them appearing once. V and J are TRBV3-1 (or the pseudogene TRBV3-2) and TRBJ1-1, with D unclear. The clonotype originates from a woman aged 55-75 years with acute or convalescent COVID-19. The specimen sequenced was peripheral blood. This CDR3 is CASSQDVPGTEAFF. The CDR3 DNA reads as TGTGCCAGCAGCCAAGATGTTCCGGGCACTGAAGCTTTCTTT.